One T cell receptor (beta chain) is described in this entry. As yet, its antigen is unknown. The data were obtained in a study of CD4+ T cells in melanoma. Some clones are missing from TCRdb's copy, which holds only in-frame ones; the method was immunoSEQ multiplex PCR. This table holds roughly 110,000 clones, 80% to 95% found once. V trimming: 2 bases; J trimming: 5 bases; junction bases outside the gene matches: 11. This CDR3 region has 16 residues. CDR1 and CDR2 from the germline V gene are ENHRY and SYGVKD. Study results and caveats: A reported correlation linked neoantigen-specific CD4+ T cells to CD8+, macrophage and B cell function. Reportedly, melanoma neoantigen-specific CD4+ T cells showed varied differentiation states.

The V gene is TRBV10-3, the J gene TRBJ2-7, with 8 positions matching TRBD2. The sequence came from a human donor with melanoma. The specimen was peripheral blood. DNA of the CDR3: TGTGCCATCAGTGAGACTAGCGGAACCCTAGTCCACGAGCAGTACTTC. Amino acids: CAISETSGTLVHEQYF.